These 9 T cell receptor beta chains were sequenced from one sample in a study of T cell responses to AZD1222 COVID-19 vaccine. Repertoires were generated with immunoSEQ multiplex PCR, while TCRdb's copy carries only in-frame clones and drops some. This sample yields around 270,000 clones, of which approximately 94% are seen a single time; roughly 0.51% belongs to the top ten. The sample in question was peripheral blood, obtained 28 days after the second AZD1222 dose. These receptors all come from an adult who received the AZD1222 COVID-19 vaccine.

The chain couples TRBV6-4 to TRBJ2-5; 10 bases match TRBD1. The CDR3 has 14 residues. V lost 7 bases and J lost 5; bases outside the gene matches: 7. Per the germline V gene, CDR1 is MRHNA and CDR2 is SNTAGT. The CDR3 loop reads CASTGTGVGETQYF. In nucleotides, the CDR3 is TGTGCCAGCACGGGGACAGGGGTCGGGGAGACCCAGTACTTC.

CDR3 sequence (DNA): TGTGCCAGCAGCTTCGGCGGTTCACCCCTCCACTTT. It yields the protein CASSFGGSPLHF. The chain couples TRBV3-1 (or the pseudogene TRBV3-2) to TRBJ1-6; D uncertain. Germline values: CDR1 LGHDT, CDR2 YNNKEL (reference sequence). Trimming cost V 5 bases and J 9 bases, with 8 bases left between them. The CDR3 covers 12 residues.

The chain joins TRBV6-5 to TRBJ1-6; 8 positions agree with TRBD1. With V trimmed by 4 bases and J by 10 bases, 6 bases remained unmatched. The CDR3 sequence is 14 residues long. Germline values: CDR1 MNHEY, CDR2 SVGAGI. The DNA for the CDR3 is TGTGCCAGCAGTTCCAGGGGGCTTGGATCACCCCTCCACTTT. Protein: CASSSRGLGSPLHF.

This chain uses TRBV28 with TRBJ2-7, with 7 bases aligning to TRBD1. Trimming took 6 bases from V and 2 from J; bases not matched to a gene: 4. Germline V gives CDR1 MDHEN, CDR2 SYDVKM. There are 13 residues in the CDR3. The CDR3 here is CASRTGTTYEQYF. CDR3 sequence (DNA): TGTGCCAGCAGGACAGGGACCACCTACGAGCAGTACTTC.

Here the CDR3 reads CATSDPGAGAEKLFF. In nucleotides, the CDR3 is TGTGCCACCAGTGATCCCGGTGCGGGGGCTGAAAAACTGTTTTTT. The chain is built from TRBV24-1 and TRBJ1-4; D is perhaps TRBD1 (6 bases). In germline, CDR1 is KGHDR, CDR2 SFDVKD. This CDR3 region has 15 residues. Trimming stripped 3 bases from V and 7 bases from J, with 14 bases between.

The sample holds one count of this clone. This may come from a read error, since a much larger clone is one base off. The sample has other DNA sequences that encode this CDR3 too. The chain joins TRBV6-6 to TRBJ2-2; D not certain. Germline V gives CDR1 MNHNY, CDR2 SVGAGI (reference sequence). There are 17 residues in the CDR3. The CDR3 protein is CASSPNPTSAITGELFF. The CDR3 DNA follows: TGTGCCAGCAGTCCAAACCCAACATCGGCGATCACCGGAGAGCTGTTTTTT.

The rearrangement uses TRBV5-1 and TRBJ2-7; a weak D match, TRBD2 (6 bases). Germline CDR1 is SGHRS and CDR2 is YFSETQ. The CDR3 consists of 12 residues. V was shortened by 3 bases and J by 8 bases, with 12 bases between the two germline ends. The CDR3 sequence: CASSSGTAQQYF. CDR3 nucleotides: TGCGCCAGCAGCTCCGGGACTGCCCAGCAGTACTTC.

The rearrangement uses TRBV19 and TRBJ2-7, with D possibly matching TRBD2 (6 bases). This CDR3 contains 15 residues. V lost 3 bases, J lost 2 bases, and 14 bases lay in between. Germline V CDR1 and CDR2: LNHDA, SQIVND (reference sequence). The CDR3 coding sequence is TGTGCCAGTAGTATTGGACGGGACTTTACCTACGAGCAGTACTTC. It yields the protein CASSIGRDFTYEQYF.

V gene TRBV5-4 combines with J gene TRBJ2-6; D remains unclear. Germline loops: CDR1 SGHNT, CDR2 YYREEE (reference sequence). The CDR3 runs to 15 residues. Trimming cost V 3 bases and J 1 base, with 8 bases left between them. CDR3 DNA: TGTGCCAGCAGCTCAGATTTATCTGGGGCCAACGTCCTGACTTTC. Translating gives CASSSDLSGANVLTF.